This T cell receptor (beta chain) was retrieved from a study of blood T cells in healthy people across ages. Study findings and constraints: With age, beta diversity per million T cells declined roughly linearly, significantly by around 43.

This CDR3 is 17 amino acids long. V shed 10 bases and J shed 2 bases, with 26 bases lying between them. In the case of this clonotype: Its target is unknown.

It was with a sample-barcoded 5' primer and a J-beta primer mix that a second PCR of roughly 7 to 12 cycles was run. TCRdb reanalysed the 5' RACE reads using MiXCR and keeps one entry per CDR3 protein. Among some 1.4 million distinct CDR3 sequences listed, around 42% were seen once. What was sequenced was blood. This receptor was taken from a woman between 18 and 30 years old in good health. The V call is TRBV12-3 or TRBV12-4, the J call TRBJ2-5; perhaps TRBD2 as D (7 bases). CDR3 sequence (DNA): TGTGCCACCTCTCTAGGGGGGGAGACTAATTTTCAAGAGACCCAGTACTTC. Translated: CATSLGGETNFQETQYF.